This T cell receptor (beta chain) derives from a study of cytomegalovirus exposure and HLA in healthy donors. General study results and limits: As immune exposure information, only CMV serostatus was available. The authors later linked a missense DCLRE1C variant to TCR beta V- and J-gene trimming.

As concerns this clone: The antigen remains undetermined.

The PCR used 60 Vbeta and 13 Jbeta primers. The table came from immunoSEQ multiplex PCR; TCRdb's copy has only in-frame clones and leaves some out. The repertoire shows more than 130,000 clones; the top ten hold 2% to 3%. V dropped 3 bases and J dropped 1 base, with 12 bases sitting between them. This CDR3 has 16 amino acids. Germline assignment: CDR1 LGHNA and CDR2 YSLEER. The source is a man aged 35-49 years in good health and CMV-seronegative. Sequenced material: PBMCs. This chain uses TRBV4-3 with TRBJ1-4; D perhaps matches TRBD1 (6 bases). The CDR3 is CASSHFGQLTNEKLFF. For the CDR3, the DNA is TGCGCCAGCAGCCATTTCGGACAGCTAACTAATGAAAAACTGTTTTTT.